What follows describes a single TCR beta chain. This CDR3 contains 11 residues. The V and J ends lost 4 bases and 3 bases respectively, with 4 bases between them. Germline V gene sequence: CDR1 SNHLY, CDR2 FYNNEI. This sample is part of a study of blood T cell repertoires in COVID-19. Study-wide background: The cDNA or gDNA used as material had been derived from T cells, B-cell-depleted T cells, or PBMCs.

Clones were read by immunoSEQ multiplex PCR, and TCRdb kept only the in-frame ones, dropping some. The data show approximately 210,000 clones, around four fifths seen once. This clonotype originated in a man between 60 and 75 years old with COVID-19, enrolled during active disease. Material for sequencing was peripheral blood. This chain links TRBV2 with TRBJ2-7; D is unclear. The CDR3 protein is CASSAIYEQYF. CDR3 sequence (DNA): TGTGCCAGCAGTGCTATCTACGAGCAGTACTTC.